This T cell receptor (beta chain) was identified in a study of shared T cell receptors in the human thymus. Generated by immunoSEQ multiplex PCR, the TCRdb table keeps only in-frame clones and is missing some. There are approximately 68,000 clones in the sample; roughly 96% occur only once, and 0.03% to 0.04% lies in the top ten. Germline V gene data show CDR1 as LNHDA and CDR2 as SQIVND (reference sequence). V lost 5 bases and J lost 3, with 13 bases in between. The CDR3 totals 14 residues. This TCR was recovered from a human donor. The sample was thymocytes. The chain employs TRBV19 and TRBJ1-2; D is uncertain. The CDR3 loop reads CASSFPGNDYGYTF. The CDR3 region has the DNA TGTGCCAGTAGTTTTCCCGGAAACGACTATGGCTACACCTTC.